One T cell receptor (beta chain) is described in this entry. The CDR3 is 11 residues long. CDR1 and CDR2 from the germline V gene are DFQATT and SNEGSKA (reference sequence). The germline V and J ends were trimmed by 0 bases and 8 bases, with 6 bases remaining between them. Assay used: immunoSEQ multiplex PCR; TCRdb lists only in-frame clones, some missing. The table includes about 28,000 clones, about 90% detected once. This sample was taken from a study of T cell changes during pregnancy in multiple sclerosis. V gene TRBV20-1 combines with J gene TRBJ2-3; D is uncertain. This receptor was taken from a female donor with multiple sclerosis, enrolled in a pregnancy study. The sample consisted of CD8+ T cells from peripheral blood mononuclear cells, taken before pregnancy. Here the CDR3 DNA reads TGCAGTGCTAGAGATCAGGCTACGCAGTATTTT. Protein: CSARDQATQYF.